This is a list of T cell receptor beta chains from one sample in a study of T cell responses to AZD1222 COVID-19 vaccine. Assay: immunoSEQ multiplex PCR; the TCRdb copy retains only in-frame clones and omits some. This sample has 160,000 or so clones; approximately 94% occur once, and the top ten carry about 2.5%. Source: peripheral blood, taken on day 0 of AZD1222 vaccination. These receptors were collected from an adult in good health. CDR3s include the opening cysteine and the closing phenylalanine or tryptophan. Each record gives: J gene, V gene, clone size, D gene, CDR3 protein, CDR3 DNA. A D gene is named only where the DNA matches it firmly. Part of the rows lack a size; the others show once, few, many or a class for expanded clones.

>TRBJ2-1|TRBV4-2|few|TRBD2
CASSFAGGFNEQFF
TGTGCCAGCAGTTTTGCGGGAGGGTTCAATGAGCAGTTCTTC
>TRBJ2-7|TRBV4-2|.|.
CASSQDMDFSYEQYF
TGTGCCAGCAGCCAAGATATGGACTTCTCCTACGAGCAGTACTTC
>TRBJ1-6|TRBV5-1|.|.
CASSFSRDSPLHF
TGCGCCAGCAGCTTTTCCCGAGATTCACCCCTCCACTTT
>TRBJ1-1|TRBV7-6|once|.
CASSMKGGTNTEAFF
TGTGCCAGCAGTATGAAGGGGGGTACGAACACTGAAGCTTTCTTT
>TRBJ2-2|TRBV7-9|.|.
CASSFTVVRVAGELFF
TGTGCCAGCAGCTTCACGGTAGTCCGGGTTGCCGGGGAGCTGTTTTTT
>TRBJ1-3|TRBV19|.|TRBD1
CASSPGQGRHTIYF
TGTGCCAGTAGTCCGGGACAGGGGAGGCACACCATATATTTT
>TRBJ1-5|TRBV30|.|TRBD1
CAWSKTGGGNQPQHF
TGTGCCTGGAGTAAAACAGGGGGGGGCAATCAGCCCCAGCATTTT
>TRBJ1-2|TRBV12-3/TRBV12-4|once|TRBD1
CASSLDRGGGYTF
TGTGCCAGCAGTTTGGACAGGGGCGGGGGCTACACCTTC
>TRBJ2-1|TRBV24-1|.|TRBD2
CATSEPGAGGLAFNEQFF
TGTGCCACCAGTGAACCCGGTGCGGGTGGACTAGCGTTCAATGAGCAGTTCTTC
>TRBJ2-1|TRBV5-1|once|TRBD1
CASRVRTGEQFF
TGCGCCAGCAGGGTCCGGACAGGGGAGCAGTTCTTC
>TRBJ2-2|TRBV13|.|TRBD2
CASSPGTSRNTGELFF
TGTGCCAGCAGCCCCGGGACTAGCCGCAACACCGGGGAGCTGTTTTTT
>TRBJ2-1|TRBV23-1|.|TRBD1
CASSQGGQGAPNEQFF
TGCGCCAGCAGTCAAGGGGGACAGGGGGCCCCCAATGAGCAGTTCTTC
>TRBJ2-3|TRBV5-4|.|.
CASSLDVGTDTQYF
TGTGCCAGCAGCTTGGATGTCGGCACAGATACGCAGTATTTT
>TRBJ2-3|TRBV28|.|.
CASSSPGKNPDTQYF
TGTGCCAGCAGTTCTCCGGGAAAGAACCCAGATACGCAGTATTTT
>TRBJ2-7|TRBV18|.|.
CASSPPGIFYEQYF
TGTGCCAGCTCACCACCGGGTATCTTCTACGAGCAGTACTTC
>TRBJ1-2|TRBV5-1|few|.
CASSLEHGTLNYGYTF
TGCGCCAGCAGCTTGGAGCACGGCACCCTCAACTATGGCTACACCTTC
>TRBJ1-2|TRBV2|.|.
CASSESGQRFGYTF
TGTGCCAGCAGTGAATCGGGCCAGAGGTTTGGCTACACCTTC
>TRBJ1-5|TRBV4-1|.|.
CASSQDTVPNQPQHF
TGCGCCAGCAGCCAAGATACAGTACCCAATCAGCCCCAGCATTTT
>TRBJ1-2|TRBV15|.|.
CATSTRDPDRSYGYTF
TGTGCCACCAGCACCCGAGACCCTGACAGGAGCTATGGCTACACCTTC
>TRBJ2-1|TRBV2|once|.
CASNRESGLSYNEQFF
TGTGCCAGCAATCGAGAAAGCGGGCTCTCCTACAATGAGCAGTTCTTC
>TRBJ2-7|TRBV3-1/TRBV3-2|.|.
CASSSNYEQYF
TGTGCCAGCAGCTCCAACTACGAGCAGTACTTC